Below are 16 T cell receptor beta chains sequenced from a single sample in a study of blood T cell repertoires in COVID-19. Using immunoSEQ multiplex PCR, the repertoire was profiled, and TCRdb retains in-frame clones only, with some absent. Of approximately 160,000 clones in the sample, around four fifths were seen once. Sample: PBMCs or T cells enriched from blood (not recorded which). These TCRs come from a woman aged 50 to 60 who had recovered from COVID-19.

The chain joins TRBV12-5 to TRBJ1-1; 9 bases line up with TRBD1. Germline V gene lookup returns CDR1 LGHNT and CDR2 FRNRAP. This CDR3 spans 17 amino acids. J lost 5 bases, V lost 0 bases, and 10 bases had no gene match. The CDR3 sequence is CASGLVLTGGGNTEAFF. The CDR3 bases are TGTGCTAGTGGTTTGGTACTCACAGGGGGCGGAAATACTGAAGCTTTCTTT. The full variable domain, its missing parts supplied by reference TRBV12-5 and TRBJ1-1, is DARVTQTPRHKVTEMGQEVTMRCQPILGHNTVFWYRQTMMQGLELLAYFRNRAPLDDSGMPKDRFSAEMPDATLATLKIQPSEPRDSAVYFCASGLVLTGGGNTEAFFGQGTRLTVV.

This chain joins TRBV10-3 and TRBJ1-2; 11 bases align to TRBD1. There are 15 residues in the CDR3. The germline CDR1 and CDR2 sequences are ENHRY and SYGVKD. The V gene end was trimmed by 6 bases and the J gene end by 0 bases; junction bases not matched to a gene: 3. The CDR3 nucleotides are TGTGCCATCAGGAGGACAGGGGGCTCTAACTATGGCTACACCTTC. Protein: CAIRRTGGSNYGYTF.

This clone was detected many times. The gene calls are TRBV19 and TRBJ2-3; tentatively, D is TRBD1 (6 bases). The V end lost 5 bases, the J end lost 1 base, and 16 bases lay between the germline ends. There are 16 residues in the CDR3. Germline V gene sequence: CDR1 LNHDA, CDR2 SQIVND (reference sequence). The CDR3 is CASSDSGTSGTDTQYF. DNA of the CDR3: TGTGCCAGTAGTGACTCCGGGACAAGCGGCACAGATACGCAGTATTTT.

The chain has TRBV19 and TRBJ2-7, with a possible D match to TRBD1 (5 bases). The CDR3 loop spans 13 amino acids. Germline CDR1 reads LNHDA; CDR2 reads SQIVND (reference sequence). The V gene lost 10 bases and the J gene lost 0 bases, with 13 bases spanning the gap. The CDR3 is CATQPRDSYEQYV. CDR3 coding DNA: TGTGCCACCCAGCCCAGGGACTCCTACGAGCAGTACGTC.

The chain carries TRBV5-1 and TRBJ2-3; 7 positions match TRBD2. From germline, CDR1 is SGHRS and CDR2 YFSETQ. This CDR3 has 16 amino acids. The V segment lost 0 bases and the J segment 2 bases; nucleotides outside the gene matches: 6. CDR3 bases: TGCGCCAGCAGCTTGGGACCGGGGGGTCCCACAGATACGCAGTATTTT. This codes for CASSLGPGGPTDTQYF.

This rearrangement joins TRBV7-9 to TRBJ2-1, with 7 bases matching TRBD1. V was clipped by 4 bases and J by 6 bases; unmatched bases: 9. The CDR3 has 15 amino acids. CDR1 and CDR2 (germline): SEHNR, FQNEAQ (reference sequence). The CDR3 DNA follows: TGTGCCAGCAGCTCGGGGACAGACCGGGGCAATGAGCAGTTCTTC. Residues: CASSSGTDRGNEQFF.

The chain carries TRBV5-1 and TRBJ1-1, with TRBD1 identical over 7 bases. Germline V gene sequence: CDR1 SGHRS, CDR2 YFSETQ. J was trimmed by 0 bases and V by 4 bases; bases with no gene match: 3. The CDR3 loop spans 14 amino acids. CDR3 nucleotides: TGCGCCAGCAGCCCCGGGACAGTGAACACTGAAGCTTTCTTT. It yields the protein CASSPGTVNTEAFF.

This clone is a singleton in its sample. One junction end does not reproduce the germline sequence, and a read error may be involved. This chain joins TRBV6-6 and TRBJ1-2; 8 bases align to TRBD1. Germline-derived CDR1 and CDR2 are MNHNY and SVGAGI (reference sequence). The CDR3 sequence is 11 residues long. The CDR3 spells CAINSPGQATF. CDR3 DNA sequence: TGTGCCATTAACTCGCCGGGACAGGCTACTTTC.

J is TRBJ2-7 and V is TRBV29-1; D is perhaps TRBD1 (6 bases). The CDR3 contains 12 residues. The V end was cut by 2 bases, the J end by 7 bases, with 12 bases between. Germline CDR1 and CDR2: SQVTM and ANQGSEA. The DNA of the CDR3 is TGCAGCGTTGAAAACAGGGCTGGGGAGCAGTACGTC. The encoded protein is CSVENRAGEQYV.

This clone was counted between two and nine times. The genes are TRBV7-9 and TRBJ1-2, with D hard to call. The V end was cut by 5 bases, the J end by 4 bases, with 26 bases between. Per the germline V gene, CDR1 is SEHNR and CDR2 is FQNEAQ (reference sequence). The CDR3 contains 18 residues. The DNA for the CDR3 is TGTGCCAGCAGCCCTATTCCCCCGGGCAGCCCTAGCCCCTATGGCTACACCTTC. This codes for CASSPIPPGSPSPYGYTF.

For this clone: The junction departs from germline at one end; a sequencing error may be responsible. The chain's CDR3 is CVVGGGQETQYF. In DNA form, the CDR3 reads TGCGTAGTGGGCGGGGGCCAAGAGACCCAGTACTTC. The V call is TRBV28, the J call TRBJ2-5, with TRBD2 matching 7 bases. The CDR3 covers 12 residues. CDR1 is MDHEN, CDR2 SYDVKM, per germline.

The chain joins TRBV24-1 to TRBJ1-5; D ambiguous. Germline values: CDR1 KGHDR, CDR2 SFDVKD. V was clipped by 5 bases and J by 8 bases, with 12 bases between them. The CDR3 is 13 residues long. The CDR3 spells CATSGQALEPQHF. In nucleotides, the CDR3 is TGTGCCACCAGTGGGCAGGCCCTTGAGCCCCAGCATTTT.

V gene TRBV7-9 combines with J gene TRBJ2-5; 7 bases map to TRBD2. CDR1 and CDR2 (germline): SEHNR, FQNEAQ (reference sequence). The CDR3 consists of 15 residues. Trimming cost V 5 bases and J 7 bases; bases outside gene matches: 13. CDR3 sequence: CASSPLSGTPWTQYF. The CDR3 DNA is TGTGCCAGCAGCCCACTAAGCGGGACCCCTTGGACCCAGTACTTC.

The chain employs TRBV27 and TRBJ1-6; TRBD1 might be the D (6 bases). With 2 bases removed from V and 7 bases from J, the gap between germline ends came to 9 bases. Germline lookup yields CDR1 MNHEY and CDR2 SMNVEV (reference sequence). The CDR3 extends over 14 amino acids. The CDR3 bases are TGTGCCAGCAGTTTACCAGGGGCCAATTCACCCCTCCACTTT. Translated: CASSLPGANSPLHF.

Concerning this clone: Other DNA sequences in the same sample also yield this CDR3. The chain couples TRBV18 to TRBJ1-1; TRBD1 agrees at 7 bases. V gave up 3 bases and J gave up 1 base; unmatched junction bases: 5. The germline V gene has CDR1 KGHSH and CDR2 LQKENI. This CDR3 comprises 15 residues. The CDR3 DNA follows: TGTGCCAGCTCACCTCCCGGGACAGCGAACACTGAAGCTTTCTTT. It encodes CASSPPGTANTEAFF.

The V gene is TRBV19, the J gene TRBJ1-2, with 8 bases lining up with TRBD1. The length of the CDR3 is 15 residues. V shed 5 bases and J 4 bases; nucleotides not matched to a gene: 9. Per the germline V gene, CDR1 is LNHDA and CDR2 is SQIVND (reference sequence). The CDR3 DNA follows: TGTGCCAGTAGTCCTGGACAGGGACGTAGCTATGGCTACACCTTC. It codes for CASSPGQGRSYGYTF.